The 21 T cell receptor beta chains below all came from one sample that was sequenced in a study of blood T cells in healthy people across ages. A J-beta primer mix and a sample-barcoded 5' primer were used in a second PCR of roughly 6 to 11 cycles. One entry per CDR3 protein results from TCRdb running MiXCR on the 5' RACE reads. The sample lists 650,000 to 900,000 distinct CDR3 sequences, 55% to 65% occurring once. Material for sequencing was blood. All receptors come from a man aged 25-40 years in good health.

Here the CDR3 DNA reads TGTGCCAGCAGTGAGAGCCACGGTAATGAAAAACTGTTTTTT. This codes for CASSESHGNEKLFF. This sequence joins TRBV6-4 and TRBJ1-4, with no clear D. The CDR3 is 14 amino acids. Trimming left V 3 bases short and J 4 bases short, with 9 bases between. Per germline, CDR1 MRHNA and CDR2 SNTAGT.

V usage is TRBV18 and J usage is TRBJ2-3; D is uncertain. The CDR3 has 14 residues. Germline assignment: CDR1 KGHSH and CDR2 LQKENI. V was clipped by 0 bases and J by 3 bases, with 7 bases between them. DNA for the CDR3: TGTGCCAGCTCACCACCGACCAGTACAGATACGCAGTATTTT. This translates into CASSPPTSTDTQYF. The variable domain in full, with the rest retrieved from reference TRBV18 and TRBJ2-3, is NAGVMQNPRHLVRRRGQEARLRCSPMKGHSHVYWYRQLPEEGLKFMVYLQKENIIDESGMPKERFSAEFPKEGPSILRIQQVVRGDSAAYFCASSPPTSTDTQYFGPGTRLTVL.

The chain carries TRBV28 and TRBJ2-7, with D possibly being TRBD1 (6 bases). This CDR3 has 14 residues. Trimming removed 6 bases from V and 9 bases from J, with 21 bases in between. The germline V gene has CDR1 MDHEN and CDR2 SYDVKM. The CDR3 loop reads CASSPGTYTATQYF. The CDR3 DNA reads as TGTGCCAGCAGCCCCGGGACATACACAGCTACGCAGTACTTC. Based on the CDR3 plus reference TRBV28 and TRBJ2-7, the full variable domain is DVKVTQSSRYLVKRTGEKVFLECVQDMDHENMFWYRQDPGLGLRLIYFSYDVKMKEKGDIPEGYSVSREKKERFSLILESASTNQTSMYLCASSPGTYTATQYFGPGTRLTVT.

The V call is TRBV7-2, the J call TRBJ2-4; D is unclear. Germline loops: CDR1 SGHTA, CDR2 FQGNSA. V was clipped by 5 bases and J by 15 bases, with 17 bases between them. The CDR3 is made up of 12 amino acids. CDR3 sequence: CASSPSTSRAYF. CDR3 bases: TGTGCCAGCAGCCCCTCAACCAGCCGGGCGTACTTC.

The rearrangement links TRBV4-1 to TRBJ1-2; D is unresolved. This CDR3 contains 15 residues. CDR1 and CDR2 (germline): MGHRA, YSYEKL. V lost 0 bases, J lost 1 base, and 9 bases lay in between. The CDR3 DNA sequence: TGCGCCAGCAGCCAAGATTTCTCAGTTAACTATGGCTACACCTTC. This sequence encodes CASSQDFSVNYGYTF.

This sequence joins TRBV28 and TRBJ2-5, with a possible D match to TRBD1 (6 bases). V was pared by 5 bases and J by 2 bases, with 9 bases between. The germline V gene encodes CDR1 MDHEN and CDR2 SYDVKM. The CDR3 length is 13 residues. CDR3 amino acids: CASSGQRQETQYF. CDR3 DNA: TGTGCCAGCAGTGGACAGAGACAAGAGACCCAGTACTTC.

This clonotype was recorded a few times. J is TRBJ1-6 and V is TRBV20-1, with D tentatively TRBD1 (5 bases). Trimming removed 3 bases at V and 6 bases at J, with 12 bases between. The CDR3 has 14 residues. The V gene's germline CDR1 is DFQATT and CDR2 SNEGSKA (reference sequence). The CDR3 region has the DNA TGCAGTGCTAGTCCCCAGGGCCGTAATTCACCCCTCCACTTT. Its translation: CSASPQGRNSPLHF.

The chain carries TRBV11-2 and TRBJ2-1; 7 positions match TRBD2. In germline, CDR1 is SGHAT, CDR2 FQNNGV. The CDR3 runs 14 residues. Trimming took 1 base from V and 7 from J; bases not matched to a gene: 4. This CDR3 is CASSLAGTTNEQFF. The CDR3 DNA reads as TGTGCCAGCAGCTTAGCGGGGACTACGAATGAGCAGTTCTTC.

The chain joins TRBV6-2 or TRBV6-3 to TRBJ2-2; 7 bases line up with TRBD1. V shed 0 bases and J 1 base; nucleotides not matched to a gene: 2. Germline CDR1 is MNHEY and CDR2 is SVGEGT. The CDR3 spans 16 residues. The CDR3 region has the DNA TGTGCCAGCAGTTACTCGACAGGGAGGAACACCGGGGAGCTGTTTTTT. This encodes CASSYSTGRNTGELFF.

A few counts support this clonotype. The rearrangement joins TRBV7-3 to TRBJ1-2; possibly TRBD1 for D (5 bases). This CDR3 has 16 residues. Germline CDR1 is SGHTA and CDR2 is FQGTGA. V was clipped by 5 bases and J by 2 bases, with 18 bases between them. The CDR3 sequence: CASSTPTRVANYGYTF. DNA for the CDR3: TGTGCCAGCAGCACACCGACCAGGGTAGCAAACTATGGCTACACCTTC.

In the case of this clonotype: Germline and junction disagree at one end, which may indicate a read error. The chain is built from TRBV12-3 or TRBV12-4 and TRBJ1-5; D is undetermined. The CDR3 length is 15 residues. In nucleotides, the CDR3 is TGCGCCAGCAGTTTAGCGGCGGGCAGCAGGCAGCCCCAGCATTTT. The encoded protein is CASSLAAGSRQPQHF.

The chain uses TRBV29-1 and TRBJ1-1; D unresolved. Per germline, CDR1 SQVTM and CDR2 ANQGSEA. Trimming cost V 6 bases and J 1 base, with 12 bases left between them. The CDR3 consists of 13 residues. CDR3 sequence (DNA): TGCAGCGTCCAAAAGGGCGGGAACACTGAAGCTTTCTTT. It specifies CSVQKGGNTEAFF.

V usage is TRBV28 and J usage is TRBJ1-2, with TRBD1 matching over 7 bases. J was trimmed by 5 bases and V by 3 bases; bases with no gene match: 6. The CDR3 loop spans 14 amino acids. CDR1 and CDR2 (germline): MDHEN, SYDVKM. The CDR3 spells CASSLEGQPYGYTF. DNA for the CDR3: TGTGCCAGCAGTTTGGAGGGACAGCCATATGGCTACACCTTC.

CDR3 sequence (DNA): TGTGCCAGCAGCCGTGGACTAGCGGGTAGCACAGATACGCAGTATTTT. Protein sequence: CASSRGLAGSTDTQYF. The chain has TRBV7-2 and TRBJ2-3; 11 positions match TRBD2. In germline, CDR1 is SGHTA, CDR2 FQGNSA. This CDR3 spans 16 amino acids. V dropped 5 bases and J dropped 0; count of bases not matched to a gene: 4.

This chain links TRBV30 with TRBJ2-4; D might be TRBD2 (6 bases). Per the germline V gene, CDR1 is GTSNPN and CDR2 is SVGIG (reference sequence). Trimming shortened V by 0 bases and J by 7 bases, and 13 bases separated the two germline ends. This CDR3 region has 14 residues. The CDR3 spells CAWSVPGAGNIQYF. The CDR3 bases are TGTGCCTGGAGTGTACCCGGGGCGGGGAACATTCAGTACTTC.

The chain carries TRBV5-1 and TRBJ2-1; D uncertain. CDR3 length: 14 residues. The germline gives CDR1 SGHRS, CDR2 YFSETQ. Between the trimmed V and J ends, which lost 4 bases and 4 bases, there was a span of 12 bases. The CDR3 DNA reads TGCGCCAGCAGCACCGACGACTCTTACAATGAGCAGTTCTTC. This gives the protein CASSTDDSYNEQFF.

The chain uses TRBV6-7 and TRBJ2-7, with D maybe TRBD1 (6 bases). The tail of the sequence fits TRBJ2-5 better, so the J call may be wrong. TRBV6-7 is an ORF, with its function uncertain. The CDR3 totals 14 residues. CDR3: CASSFWDIQETQYF. In nucleotides, the CDR3 is TGTGCCAGCAGTTTTTGGGACATCCAGGAGACCCAGTACTTC.

The rearrangement links TRBV20-1 to TRBJ2-3; 8 nucleotides agree with TRBD2. The germline CDR1 and CDR2 sequences are DFQATT and SNEGSKA (reference sequence). The CDR3 spans 15 residues. V lost 6 bases to trimming and J lost 3 bases; unmatched junction nucleotides: 11. This CDR3 is CSATKAGGRTDTQYF. The CDR3 nucleotides are TGCAGTGCCACTAAGGCGGGGGGTCGGACAGATACGCAGTATTTT.

This chain joins TRBV20-1 and TRBJ2-7; TRBD2 matches at 8 bases. V trimming: 6 bases; J trimming: 7 bases; junction bases outside the gene matches: 20. Germline V gene lookup returns CDR1 DFQATT and CDR2 SNEGSKA (reference sequence). The CDR3 is made up of 16 amino acids. Here the CDR3 DNA reads TGCAGTGCGTTGGCGACCGGGAGGGGTTCCTACAATGAGCAGTACTTC. It codes for CSALATGRGSYNEQYF.

This chain connects TRBV30 to TRBJ2-1, with D perhaps being TRBD1 or TRBD2 (5 bases each). The V gene lost 0 bases and the J gene lost 5 bases, with 17 bases spanning the gap. The CDR3 covers 16 residues. The germline V gene encodes CDR1 GTSNPN and CDR2 SVGIG (reference sequence). In DNA form, the CDR3 reads TGTGCCTGGAGTGTCTCAAACTGGGACCGAGACAATGAGCAGTTCTTC. Its protein is CAWSVSNWDRDNEQFF.

V usage is TRBV20-1 and J usage is TRBJ2-1; D is perhaps TRBD2 (7 bases). Per germline, CDR1 DFQATT and CDR2 SNEGSKA (reference sequence). Deletions cut 6 bases from V and 6 bases from J, with 15 bases between. CDR3 length: 13 amino acids. This chain's CDR3 is CSAGRGAPNEQFF. The CDR3, as DNA: TGCAGTGCAGGACGGGGGGCTCCCAATGAGCAGTTCTTC.